This T cell receptor (beta chain) emerged from a study of early T cells in non-severe SARS-CoV-2 infection. Looking at the study overall: RNA in bulk from unsorted whole blood was sequenced, and chains were unpaired. Whole-study results and caveats: Matches to VDJdb favored anti-spike CD8 responses and missed private and CD4 specificities.

This clonotype has only a few counts. Antigen unknown. The J segment lost 3 bases and the V segment lost 0 bases, leaving 6 bases of the junction unmatched. Germline CDR1 is DFQATT and CDR2 is SNEGSKA (reference sequence). The CDR3 extends over 15 amino acids. Molecules of cDNA were individually given unique molecular identifiers that were attached to them. Each CDR3 protein gets one entry after TCRdb re-called the 5' RACE reads with MiXCR. The sample has more than 75,000 distinct CDR3 sequences, about 13% seen once. The receptor comes from an adult who was a healthcare worker with PCR-confirmed SARS-CoV-2 infection or an uninfected control (not recorded which). The chain uses TRBV20-1 and TRBJ2-7, with 9 bases that match TRBD1. The sequenced sample consisted of whole blood. CDR3 nucleotide sequence: TGCAGTGCTAGAGATCTCACAGGGGGCATCTACGAGCAGTACTTC. Encoded protein: CSARDLTGGIYEQYF.